What follows are 17 T cell receptor beta chains derived from one specimen sequenced in a study of CD8 T cells in Susac syndrome (dated by TCRdb to 2018 to 2020). Libraries were prepared through the immunoSEQ multiplex PCR assay. RNA was extracted using the RNeasy kit, and about 0.45 to 1 ug of the RNA was reverse transcribed with random hexamers. In TCRdb, the public reads were trimmed at Q25 with fastp and aligned with MiXCR, with productive beta chains retained. When rows share a CDR3 protein, they turn into one entry using the most common DNA and genes. This sample holds some 75,000 distinct CDR3 sequences; about 94% were observed only once. The ten top clones hold 0.35% to 0.5% of the sample. Sequencing was performed on CD8+ T cells from PBMCs. The receptors originated from a human donor with Susac syndrome.

The table lists this clonotype with a count of one. The V call is TRBV5-5, the J call TRBJ2-5; 12 bases align to TRBD2. Germline V gene data show CDR1 as SGHKS and CDR2 as YYEKEE (reference sequence). This CDR3 is 17 amino acids long. The junction had 4 bases not matched to a gene; V was cut back by 0 bases and J by 1 base. CDR3 coding DNA: TGTGCCAGCAGCTTGGGACTAGCGGGAGCTGCCCAAGAGACCCAGTACTTC. Protein: CASSLGLAGAAQETQYF.

This clonotype was observed once. The V gene is TRBV19, the J gene TRBJ1-2; no firm D call. Germline CDR1 and CDR2: LNHDA and SQIVND (reference sequence). The CDR3 has 15 amino acids. V was shortened by 1 base and J by 4 bases, with 13 bases between the two germline ends. The CDR3 nucleotides are TGTGCCAGTAGTATAGCGTCTGTTCGGACCTATGGCTACACCTTC. Residues: CASSIASVRTYGYTF.

In its sample, this clonotype was seen once. The chain is built from TRBV7-2 and TRBJ2-7; TRBD1 matches at 7 bases. Trimming at V came to 5 bases and at J to 3 bases, leaving 13 bases not matched to a gene. The CDR3 runs 16 residues. Germline lookup yields CDR1 SGHTA and CDR2 FQGNSA. As DNA, the CDR3 is TGTGCCAGCAGCGAAGGAAGGGGGCCCCGGGTCTACGAGCAGTACTTC. As protein: CASSEGRGPRVYEQYF.

The chain employs TRBV21-1 and TRBJ1-1. TRBV21-1 is classified as a pseudogene. The CDR3 extends over 13 amino acids. As DNA, the CDR3 is TGTGCCAGCACCCCACATTTGAACACTGAAGCTTTCTTT. Translated: CASTPHLNTEAFF.

The CDR3 region has the DNA TGTGCCAGCAGCACGACAGGGAACCACACTGAAGCTTTCTTT. It codes for CASSTTGNHTEAFF. The gene calls are TRBV5-6 and TRBJ1-1; 7 bases match TRBD1. CDR3 size: 14 residues. Looked up from germline, CDR1 is SGHDT and CDR2 is YYEEEE. V shed 4 bases and J 3 bases; nucleotides not matched to a gene: 6.

This clonotype was recorded once. This rearrangement joins TRBV3-1 to TRBJ2-4, with no clear D. The CDR3 has 17 residues. Between the trimmed V and J ends, which lost 1 base and 8 bases, there was a span of 21 bases. Germline V gene sequence: CDR1 LGHDT, CDR2 YNNKEL (reference sequence). For the CDR3, the DNA is TGTGCCAGCAGCCAAGCTATCCCTAGGAAGCCCCAGGACATTCAGTACTTC. This codes for CASSQAIPRKPQDIQYF.

This clonotype was detected once. The rearrangement uses TRBV7-2 and TRBJ1-3; D unclear. The V end lost 2 bases, the J end lost 0 bases, and 11 bases lay between the germline ends. The CDR3 spans 16 residues. Germline-derived CDR1 and CDR2 are SGHTA and FQGNSA. The CDR3 nucleotides are TGTGCCAGCAGCTTAAGGGCGACGATCTCTGGAAACACCATATATTTT. Its translation: CASSLRATISGNTIYF.

This clonotype was detected only once. The gene calls are TRBV20-1 and TRBJ2-7; 9 bases are shared with TRBD1. There are 15 residues in the CDR3. V lost 1 base to trimming and J lost 4 bases; unmatched junction nucleotides: 8. The germline CDR1 and CDR2 sequences are DFQATT and SNEGSKA (reference sequence). The CDR3 sequence is CSARALTTGGYEQYF. The CDR3 bases are TGCAGTGCTAGAGCTTTAACGACAGGGGGATACGAGCAGTACTTC.

The chain combines TRBV24-1 with TRBJ1-1; unclear D gene. CDR1 is KGHDR, CDR2 SFDVKD, per germline. Deletions cut 7 bases from V and 2 bases from J, with 10 bases between. CDR3 length: 13 amino acids. The CDR3 spells CATRAFDNTEAFF. The CDR3 DNA follows: TGTGCCACCAGAGCTTTCGATAACACTGAAGCTTTCTTT.

The chain is built from TRBV11-2 and TRBJ2-1; D is tentatively TRBD1 or TRBD2 (5 bases each). Trimming took off 2 bases at V and 0 bases at J, with 8 bases between the two ends. This CDR3 contains 15 residues. Germline assignment: CDR1 SGHAT and CDR2 FQNNGV. The CDR3 sequence is CASSLYGASYNEQFF. CDR3 bases: TGTGCCAGCAGCTTATACGGGGCCTCCTACAATGAGCAGTTCTTC.

The chain employs TRBV5-1 and TRBJ2-7; maybe TRBD1 (7 bases). The germline V gene has CDR1 SGHRS and CDR2 YFSETQ. CDR3 length equals 14 residues. Deletions cut 5 bases from V and 2 bases from J, with 14 bases between. The CDR3 here is CASSPGRGAYEQYF. CDR3 bases: TGCGCCAGCAGTCCCGGCAGGGGGGCCTACGAGCAGTACTTC.

The chain has TRBV19 and TRBJ2-1; TRBD1 matches at 8 bases. The germline V gene has CDR1 LNHDA and CDR2 SQIVND (reference sequence). J was trimmed by 10 bases and V by 5 bases; bases with no gene match: 10. The CDR3 totals 14 residues. CDR3 nucleotides: TGTGCCAGTAGTCGACAGGGGCGGCCCCGGGAGCAGTTCTTC. Residues: CASSRQGRPREQFF. Using reference TRBV19 and TRBJ2-1 for the parts outside the CDR3, the full variable domain is DGGITQSPKYLFRKEGQNVTLSCEQNLNHDAMYWYRQDPGQGLRLIYYSQIVNDFQKGDIAEGYSVSREKKESFPLTVTSAQKNPTAFYLCASSRQGRPREQFFGPGTRLTVL.

The gene calls are TRBV30 and TRBJ2-5; D uncertain. In germline, CDR1 is GTSNPN, CDR2 SVGIG (reference sequence). The V end was cut by 3 bases, the J end by 2 bases, with 13 bases between. This CDR3 contains 14 residues. The CDR3 region is CAWRDHDGQETQYF. CDR3 nucleotides: TGTGCCTGGAGAGACCACGATGGGCAAGAGACCCAGTACTTC.

The chain combines TRBV5-1 with TRBJ1-4, with D unresolved. Germline CDR1 and CDR2: SGHRS and YFSETQ. The germline V and J ends were trimmed by 4 bases and 5 bases, with 15 bases remaining between them. This CDR3 has 15 residues. CDR3 DNA: TGCGCCAGCAGCCCAGGAGCCAGACTAAATGAAAAACTGTTTTTT. Its protein is CASSPGARLNEKLFF.

The chain uses TRBV19 and TRBJ2-6; the D is unclear. The CDR3 loop spans 15 amino acids. V was pared by 2 bases and J by 0 bases, with 5 bases between. Germline CDR1 and CDR2: LNHDA and SQIVND (reference sequence). CDR3 DNA: TGTGCCAGTAGTATATTATACTCTGGGGCCAACGTCCTGACTTTC. Translated: CASSILYSGANVLTF. The entire variable domain, with the rest obtained from reference TRBV19 and TRBJ2-6, is as follows: DGGITQSPKYLFRKEGQNVTLSCEQNLNHDAMYWYRQDPGQGLRLIYYSQIVNDFQKGDIAEGYSVSREKKESFPLTVTSAQKNPTAFYLCASSILYSGANVLTFGAGSRLTVL.

V usage is TRBV5-1 and J usage is TRBJ2-7; a weak D match, TRBD2 (5 bases). The CDR3 is 16 residues long. Trimming cost V 0 bases and J 2 bases, with 15 bases left between them. Germline loops: CDR1 SGHRS, CDR2 YFSETQ. This CDR3 is CASSLALTGKTYEQYF. CDR3 nucleotides: TGCGCCAGCAGCTTGGCCCTAACCGGGAAGACCTACGAGCAGTACTTC.

Here the CDR3 reads CASTEGDHSGNTIYF. CDR3 sequence (DNA): TGCGCCAGCACAGAGGGGGATCACTCTGGAAACACCATATATTTT. This rearrangement joins TRBV4-3 to TRBJ1-3; a weak D match, TRBD1 (6 bases). The germline CDR1 and CDR2 sequences are LGHNA and YSLEER. The CDR3 sequence is 15 residues long. V was cut by 7 bases and J by 0 bases, with 13 bases left in between.